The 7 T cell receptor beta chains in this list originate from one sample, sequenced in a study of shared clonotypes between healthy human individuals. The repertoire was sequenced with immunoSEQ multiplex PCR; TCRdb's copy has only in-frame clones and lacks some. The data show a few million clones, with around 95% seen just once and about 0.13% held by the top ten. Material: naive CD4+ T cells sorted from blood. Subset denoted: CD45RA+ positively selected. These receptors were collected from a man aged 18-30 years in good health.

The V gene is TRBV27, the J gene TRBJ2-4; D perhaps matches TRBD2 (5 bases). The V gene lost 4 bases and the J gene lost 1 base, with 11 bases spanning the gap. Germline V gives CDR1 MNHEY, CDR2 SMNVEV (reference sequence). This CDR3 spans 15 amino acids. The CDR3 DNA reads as TGTGCCAGCAGTTCGAGCGGAAAGGCCAAAAACATTCAGTACTTC. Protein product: CASSSSGKAKNIQYF.

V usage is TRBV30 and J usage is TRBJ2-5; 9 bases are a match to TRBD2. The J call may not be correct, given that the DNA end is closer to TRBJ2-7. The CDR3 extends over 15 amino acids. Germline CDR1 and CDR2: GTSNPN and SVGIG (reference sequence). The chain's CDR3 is CAVQLGGRALYEQYF. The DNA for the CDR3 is TGTGCCGTCCAACTGGGCGGGAGGGCCCTCTACGAGCAGTACTTC.

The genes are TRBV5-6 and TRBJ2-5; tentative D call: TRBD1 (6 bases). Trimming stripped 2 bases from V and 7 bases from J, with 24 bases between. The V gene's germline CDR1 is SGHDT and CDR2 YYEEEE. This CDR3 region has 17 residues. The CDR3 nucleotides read TGTGCCAGCAGCTTCAAAATGATGTTAGGGGGAGTTGGGACCCAGTACTTC. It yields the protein CASSFKMMLGGVGTQYF.

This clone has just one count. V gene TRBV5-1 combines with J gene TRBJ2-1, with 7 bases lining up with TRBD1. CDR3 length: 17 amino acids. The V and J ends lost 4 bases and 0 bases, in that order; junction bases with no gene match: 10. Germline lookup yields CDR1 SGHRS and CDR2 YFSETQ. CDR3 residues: CASSPRTGTSSYNEQFF. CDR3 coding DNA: TGCGCCAGCAGCCCTCGGACAGGTACAAGCTCCTACAATGAGCAGTTCTTC.

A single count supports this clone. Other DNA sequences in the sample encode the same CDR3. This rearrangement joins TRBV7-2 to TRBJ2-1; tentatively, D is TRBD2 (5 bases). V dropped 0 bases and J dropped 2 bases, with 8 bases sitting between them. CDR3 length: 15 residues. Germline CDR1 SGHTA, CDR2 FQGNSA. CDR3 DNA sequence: TGTGCCAGCAGCTTAGCCCGGGGTCCCTACAATGAGCAGTTCTTC. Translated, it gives CASSLARGPYNEQFF. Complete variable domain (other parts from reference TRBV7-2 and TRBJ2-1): GAGVSQSPSNKVTEKGKDVELRCDPISGHTALYWYRQSLGQGLEFLIYFQGNSAPDKSGLPSDRFSAERTGGSVSTLTIQRTQQEDSAVYLCASSLARGPYNEQFFGPGTRLTVL.

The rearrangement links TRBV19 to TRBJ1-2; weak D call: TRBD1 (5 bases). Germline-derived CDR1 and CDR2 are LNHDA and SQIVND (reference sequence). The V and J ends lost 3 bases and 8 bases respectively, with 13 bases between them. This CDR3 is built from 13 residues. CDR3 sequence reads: CASSIDGTHGYTF. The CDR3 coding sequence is TGTGCCAGTAGTATCGACGGGACTCACGGCTACACCTTC.

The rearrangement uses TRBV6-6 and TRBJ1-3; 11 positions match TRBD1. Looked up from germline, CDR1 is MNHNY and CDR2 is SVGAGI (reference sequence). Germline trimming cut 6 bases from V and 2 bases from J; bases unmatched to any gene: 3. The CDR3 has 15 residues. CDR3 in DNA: TGTGCCAGCAGCTGGACAGGGGGCACTGGAAACACCATATATTTT. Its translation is CASSWTGGTGNTIYF.